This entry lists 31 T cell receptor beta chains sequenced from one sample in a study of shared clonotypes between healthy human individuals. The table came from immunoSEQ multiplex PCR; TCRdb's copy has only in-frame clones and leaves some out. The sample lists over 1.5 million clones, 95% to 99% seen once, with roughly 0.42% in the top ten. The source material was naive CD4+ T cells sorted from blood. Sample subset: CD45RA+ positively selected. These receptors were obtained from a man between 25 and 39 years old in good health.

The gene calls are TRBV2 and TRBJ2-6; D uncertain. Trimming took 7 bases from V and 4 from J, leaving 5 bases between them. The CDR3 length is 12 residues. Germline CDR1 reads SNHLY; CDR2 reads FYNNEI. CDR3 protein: CASMEGANVLTF. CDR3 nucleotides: TGTGCCAGCATGGAAGGGGCCAACGTCCTGACTTTC.

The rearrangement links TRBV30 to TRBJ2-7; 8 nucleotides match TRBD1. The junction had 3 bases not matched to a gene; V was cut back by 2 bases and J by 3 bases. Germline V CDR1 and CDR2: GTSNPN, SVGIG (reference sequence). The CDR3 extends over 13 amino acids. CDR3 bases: TGTGCCTGGAGTAGGACAGGGAGCTACGAGCAGTACTTC. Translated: CAWSRTGSYEQYF.

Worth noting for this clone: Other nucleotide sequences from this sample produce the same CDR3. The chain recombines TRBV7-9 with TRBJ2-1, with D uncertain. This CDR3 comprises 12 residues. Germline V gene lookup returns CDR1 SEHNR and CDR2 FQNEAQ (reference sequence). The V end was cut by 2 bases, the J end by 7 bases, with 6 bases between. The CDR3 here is CASSLRRNEQFF. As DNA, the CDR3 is TGTGCCAGCAGCTTAAGAAGGAATGAGCAGTTCTTC.

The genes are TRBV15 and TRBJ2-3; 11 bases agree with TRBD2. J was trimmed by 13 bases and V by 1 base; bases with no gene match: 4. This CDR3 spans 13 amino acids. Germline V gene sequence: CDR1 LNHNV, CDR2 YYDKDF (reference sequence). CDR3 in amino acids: CATSRGRLAGKYF. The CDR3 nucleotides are TGTGCCACCAGCAGAGGACGACTAGCGGGAAAGTATTTT.

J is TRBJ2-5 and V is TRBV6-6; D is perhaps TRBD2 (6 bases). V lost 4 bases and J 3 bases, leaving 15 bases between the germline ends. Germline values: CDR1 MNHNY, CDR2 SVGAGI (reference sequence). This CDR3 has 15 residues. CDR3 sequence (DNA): TGTGCCAGCAGTTCCCCGGGACTTCCTAAAGAGACCCAGTACTTC. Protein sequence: CASSSPGLPKETQYF.

CDR3 in amino acids: CASSSQGIVGIGELFF. The CDR3 DNA follows: TGTGCCAGCAGCTCCCAGGGGATCGTAGGAATCGGGGAGCTGTTTTTT. The chain is built from TRBV7-9 and TRBJ2-2, with TRBD1 as a possible D gene (6 bases). Trimming took 4 bases from V and 7 from J, leaving 19 bases between them. Germline lookup yields CDR1 SEHNR and CDR2 FQNEAQ (reference sequence). The CDR3 loop spans 16 amino acids. The whole variable domain, filled in from reference TRBV7-9 and TRBJ2-2, reads DTGVSQNPRHKITKRGQNVTFRCDPISEHNRLYWYRQTLGQGPEFLTYFQNEAQLEKSRLLSDRFSAERPKGSFSTLEIQRTEQGDSAMYLCASSSQGIVGIGELFFGEGSRLTVL.

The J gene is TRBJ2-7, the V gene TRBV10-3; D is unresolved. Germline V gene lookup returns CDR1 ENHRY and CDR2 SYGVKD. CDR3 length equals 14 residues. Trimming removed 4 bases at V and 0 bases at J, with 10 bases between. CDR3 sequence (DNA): TGTGCCATCAGTGCAACAGCGAACTCCTACGAGCAGTACTTC. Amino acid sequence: CAISATANSYEQYF.

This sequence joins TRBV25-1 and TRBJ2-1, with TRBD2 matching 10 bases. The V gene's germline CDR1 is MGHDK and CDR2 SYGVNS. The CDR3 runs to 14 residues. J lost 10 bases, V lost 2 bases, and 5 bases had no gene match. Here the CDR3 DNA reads TGTGCCAGCAGTGAACTAGCGGGAGCATCCGAGCAGTTCTTC. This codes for CASSELAGASEQFF.

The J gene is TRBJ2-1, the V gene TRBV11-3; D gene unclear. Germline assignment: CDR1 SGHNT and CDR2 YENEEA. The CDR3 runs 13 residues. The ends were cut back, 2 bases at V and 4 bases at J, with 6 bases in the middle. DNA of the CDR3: TGTGCCAGCAGCTTAAACAAATACAATGAGCAGTTCTTC. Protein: CASSLNKYNEQFF.

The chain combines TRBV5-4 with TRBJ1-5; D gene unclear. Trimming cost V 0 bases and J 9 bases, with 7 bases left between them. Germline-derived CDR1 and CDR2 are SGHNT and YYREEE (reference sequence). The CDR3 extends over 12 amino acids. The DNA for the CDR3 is TGTGCCAGCAGCTTGGATCTATCGCCCCAGCATTTT. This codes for CASSLDLSPQHF.

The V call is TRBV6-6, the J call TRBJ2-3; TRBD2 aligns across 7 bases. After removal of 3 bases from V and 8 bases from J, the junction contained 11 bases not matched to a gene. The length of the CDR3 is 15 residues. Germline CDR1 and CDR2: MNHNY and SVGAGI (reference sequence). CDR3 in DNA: TGTGCCAGCAGTTATACTAGCGCCCCGGGAGTTACGCAGTATTTT. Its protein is CASSYTSAPGVTQYF.

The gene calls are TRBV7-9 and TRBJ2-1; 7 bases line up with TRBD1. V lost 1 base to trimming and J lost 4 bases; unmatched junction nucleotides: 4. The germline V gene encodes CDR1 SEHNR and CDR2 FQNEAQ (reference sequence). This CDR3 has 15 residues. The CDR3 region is CASSLVGTEYNEQFF. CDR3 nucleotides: TGTGCCAGCAGCTTAGTCGGGACAGAATACAATGAGCAGTTCTTC.

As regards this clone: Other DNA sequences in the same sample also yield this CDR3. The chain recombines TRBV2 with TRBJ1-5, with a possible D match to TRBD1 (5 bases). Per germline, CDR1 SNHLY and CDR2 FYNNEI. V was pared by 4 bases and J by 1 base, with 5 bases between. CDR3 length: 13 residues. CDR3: CASSGQSNQPQHF. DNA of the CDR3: TGTGCCAGCAGTGGACAGAGCAATCAGCCCCAGCATTTT.

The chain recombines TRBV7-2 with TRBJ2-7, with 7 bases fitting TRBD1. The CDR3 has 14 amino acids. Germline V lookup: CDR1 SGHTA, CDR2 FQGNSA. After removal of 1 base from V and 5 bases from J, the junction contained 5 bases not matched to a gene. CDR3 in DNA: TGTGCCAGCAGCTTAGAAGGGGGCCTGAACGAGCAGTACTTC. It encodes CASSLEGGLNEQYF.

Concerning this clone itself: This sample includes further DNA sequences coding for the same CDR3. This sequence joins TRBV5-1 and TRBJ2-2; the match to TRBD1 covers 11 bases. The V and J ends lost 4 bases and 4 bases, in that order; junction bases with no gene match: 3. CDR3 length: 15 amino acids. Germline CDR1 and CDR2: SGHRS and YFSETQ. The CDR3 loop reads CASSTGTGGTGELFF. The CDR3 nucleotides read TGCGCCAGCAGCACGGGGACAGGGGGCACCGGGGAGCTGTTTTTT. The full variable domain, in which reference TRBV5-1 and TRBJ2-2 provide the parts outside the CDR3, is KAGVTQTPRYLIKTRGQQVTLSCSPISGHRSVSWYQQTPGQGLQFLFEYFSETQRNKGNFPGRFSGRQFSNSRSEMNVSTLELGDSALYLCASSTGTGGTGELFFGEGSRLTVL.

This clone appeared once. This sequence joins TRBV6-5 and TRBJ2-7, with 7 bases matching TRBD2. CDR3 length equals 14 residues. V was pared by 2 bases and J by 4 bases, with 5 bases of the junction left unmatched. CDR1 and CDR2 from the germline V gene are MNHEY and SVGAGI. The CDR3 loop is CASSYRGLGYEQYF. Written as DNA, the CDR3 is TGTGCCAGCAGTTACAGAGGACTAGGGTACGAGCAGTACTTC.

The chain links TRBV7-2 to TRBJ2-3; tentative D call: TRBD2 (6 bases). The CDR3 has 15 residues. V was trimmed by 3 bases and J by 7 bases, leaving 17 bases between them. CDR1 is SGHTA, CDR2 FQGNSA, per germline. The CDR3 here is CASSLEGLPRNTQYF. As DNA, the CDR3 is TGTGCCAGCAGCTTGGAGGGGCTACCTAGAAATACGCAGTATTTT. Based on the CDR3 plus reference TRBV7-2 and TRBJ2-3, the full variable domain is GAGVSQSPSNKVTEKGKDVELRCDPISGHTALYWYRQSLGQGLEFLIYFQGNSAPDKSGLPSDRFSAERTGGSVSTLTIQRTQQEDSAVYLCASSLEGLPRNTQYFGPGTRLTVL.

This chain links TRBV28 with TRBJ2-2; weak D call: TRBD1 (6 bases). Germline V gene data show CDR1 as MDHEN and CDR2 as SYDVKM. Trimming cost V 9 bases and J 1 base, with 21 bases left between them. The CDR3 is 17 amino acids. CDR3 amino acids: CASVTTKGHMNTGELFF. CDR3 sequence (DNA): TGTGCCAGTGTGACAACCAAGGGACATATGAACACCGGGGAGCTGTTTTTT.

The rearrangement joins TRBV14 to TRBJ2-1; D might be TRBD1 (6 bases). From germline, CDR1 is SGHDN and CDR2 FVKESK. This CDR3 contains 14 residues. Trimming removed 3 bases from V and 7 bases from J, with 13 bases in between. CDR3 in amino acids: CASSQDQRGNEQFF. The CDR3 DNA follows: TGTGCCAGCAGCCAGGATCAGAGGGGGAATGAGCAGTTCTTC.

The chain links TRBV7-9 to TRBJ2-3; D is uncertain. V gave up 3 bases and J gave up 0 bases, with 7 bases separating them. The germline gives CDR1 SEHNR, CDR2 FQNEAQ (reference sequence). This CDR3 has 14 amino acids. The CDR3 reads CASSLVVSTDTQYF. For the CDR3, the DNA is TGTGCCAGCAGCTTGGTAGTTAGCACAGATACGCAGTATTTT.

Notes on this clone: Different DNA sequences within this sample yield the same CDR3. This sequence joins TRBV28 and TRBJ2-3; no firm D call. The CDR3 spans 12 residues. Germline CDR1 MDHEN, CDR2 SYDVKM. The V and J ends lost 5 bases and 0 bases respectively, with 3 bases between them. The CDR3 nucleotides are TGTGCCAGCAGTCTAAGCACAGATACGCAGTATTTT. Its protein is CASSLSTDTQYF.

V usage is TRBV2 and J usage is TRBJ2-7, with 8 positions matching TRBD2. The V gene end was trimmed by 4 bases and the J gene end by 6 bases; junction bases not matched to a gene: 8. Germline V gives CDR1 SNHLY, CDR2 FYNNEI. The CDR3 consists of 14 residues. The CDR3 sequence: CASSGCLAGCEQYF. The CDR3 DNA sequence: TGTGCCAGCAGTGGATGCCTAGCGGGTTGCGAGCAGTACTTC. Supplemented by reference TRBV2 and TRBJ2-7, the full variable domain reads EPEVTQTPSHQVTQMGQEVILRCVPISNHLYFYWYRQILGQKVEFLVSFYNNEISEKSEIFDDQFSVERPDGSNFTLKIRSTKLEDSAMYFCASSGCLAGCEQYFGPGTRLTVT.

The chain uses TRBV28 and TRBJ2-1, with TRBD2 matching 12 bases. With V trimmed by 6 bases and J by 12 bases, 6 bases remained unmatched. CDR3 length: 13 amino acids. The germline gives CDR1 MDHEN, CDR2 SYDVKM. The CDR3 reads CASRSSGRGVQFF. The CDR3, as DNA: TGTGCCAGCAGGTCTAGCGGGAGGGGGGTGCAGTTCTTC.

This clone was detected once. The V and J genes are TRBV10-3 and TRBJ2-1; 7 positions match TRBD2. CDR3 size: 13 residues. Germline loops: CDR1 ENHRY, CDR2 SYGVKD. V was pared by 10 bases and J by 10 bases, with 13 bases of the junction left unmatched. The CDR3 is CATCSGWPEEQFF. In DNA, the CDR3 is TGTGCCACCTGTAGCGGGTGGCCTGAGGAGCAGTTCTTC.

The CDR3 coding sequence is TGTGCCAGCAGTGCGCAGGGGGACTATGGCTACACCTTC. This translates into CASSAQGDYGYTF. V gene TRBV6-1 combines with J gene TRBJ1-2, with 7 bases matching TRBD1. CDR1 MNHNS and CDR2 SASEGT come from the germline V gene. CDR3 length: 13 amino acids. With 4 bases clipped from V and 3 bases from J, the junction kept 2 bases outside the gene matches.

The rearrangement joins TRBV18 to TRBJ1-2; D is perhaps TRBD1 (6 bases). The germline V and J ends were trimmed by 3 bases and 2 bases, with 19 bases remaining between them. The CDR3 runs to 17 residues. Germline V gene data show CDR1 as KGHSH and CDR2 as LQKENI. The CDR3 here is CASSPPDGAGANYGYTF. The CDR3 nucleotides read TGTGCCAGCTCACCCCCCGACGGAGCAGGGGCCAACTATGGCTACACCTTC. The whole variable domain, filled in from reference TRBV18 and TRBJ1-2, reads NAGVMQNPRHLVRRRGQEARLRCSPMKGHSHVYWYRQLPEEGLKFMVYLQKENIIDESGMPKERFSAEFPKEGPSILRIQQVVRGDSAAYFCASSPPDGAGANYGYTFGSGTRLTVV.

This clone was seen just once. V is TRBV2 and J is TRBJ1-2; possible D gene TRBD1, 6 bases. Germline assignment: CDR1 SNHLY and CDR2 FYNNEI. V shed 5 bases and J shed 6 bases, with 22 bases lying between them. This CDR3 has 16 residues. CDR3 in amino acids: CASSSPLGGLYNGYTF. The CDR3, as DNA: TGTGCCAGCAGTTCCCCTTTGGGGGGGCTATACAATGGCTACACCTTC. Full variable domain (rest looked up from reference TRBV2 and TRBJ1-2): EPEVTQTPSHQVTQMGQEVILRCVPISNHLYFYWYRQILGQKVEFLVSFYNNEISEKSEIFDDQFSVERPDGSNFTLKIRSTKLEDSAMYFCASSSPLGGLYNGYTFGSGTRLTVV.

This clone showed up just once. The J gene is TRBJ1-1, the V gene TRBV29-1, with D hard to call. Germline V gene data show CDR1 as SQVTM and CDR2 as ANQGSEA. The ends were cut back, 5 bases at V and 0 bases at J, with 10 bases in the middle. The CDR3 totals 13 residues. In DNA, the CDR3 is TGCAGCGTTCGCCGACCCATGAACACTGAAGCTTTCTTT. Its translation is CSVRRPMNTEAFF.

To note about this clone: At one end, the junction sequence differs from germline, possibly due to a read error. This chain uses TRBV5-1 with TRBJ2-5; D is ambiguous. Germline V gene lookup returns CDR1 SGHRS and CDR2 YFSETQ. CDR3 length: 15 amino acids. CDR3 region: CASSLGMTDESHSHF. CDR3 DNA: TGCGCCAGCAGCTTGGGAATGACGGACGAGAGCCACAGCCACTTC.

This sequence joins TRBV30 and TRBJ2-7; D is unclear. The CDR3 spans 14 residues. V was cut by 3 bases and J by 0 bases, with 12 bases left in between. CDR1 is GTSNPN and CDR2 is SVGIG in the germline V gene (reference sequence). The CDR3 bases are TGTGCCTGGAGGGGCAGGCCACCCTCCTACGAGCAGTACTTC. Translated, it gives CAWRGRPPSYEQYF.

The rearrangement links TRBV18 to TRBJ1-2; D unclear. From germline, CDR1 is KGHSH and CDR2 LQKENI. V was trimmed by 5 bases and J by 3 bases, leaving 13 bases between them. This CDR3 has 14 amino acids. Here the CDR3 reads CASSWVSVDYGYTF. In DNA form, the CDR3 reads TGTGCCAGCTCATGGGTCAGCGTCGACTATGGCTACACCTTC. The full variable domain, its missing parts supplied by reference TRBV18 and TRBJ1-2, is NAGVMQNPRHLVRRRGQEARLRCSPMKGHSHVYWYRQLPEEGLKFMVYLQKENIIDESGMPKERFSAEFPKEGPSILRIQQVVRGDSAAYFCASSWVSVDYGYTFGSGTRLTVV.